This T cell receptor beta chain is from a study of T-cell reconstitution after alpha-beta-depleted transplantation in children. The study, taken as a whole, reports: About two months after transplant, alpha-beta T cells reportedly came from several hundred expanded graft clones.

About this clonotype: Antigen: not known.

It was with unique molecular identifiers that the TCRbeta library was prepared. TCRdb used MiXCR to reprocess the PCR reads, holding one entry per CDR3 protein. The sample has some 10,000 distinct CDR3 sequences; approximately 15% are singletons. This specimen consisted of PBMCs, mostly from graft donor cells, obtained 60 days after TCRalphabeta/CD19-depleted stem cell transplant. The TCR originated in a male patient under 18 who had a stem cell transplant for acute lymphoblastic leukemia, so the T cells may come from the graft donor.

The CDR3 bases are TGTGCCAGCAGCTGGGAGCGGGGGTACGAGCAGTACTTC. The encoded protein is CASSWERGYEQYF. The chain carries TRBV7-6 and TRBJ2-7, with 8 bases lining up with TRBD2. Trimming took 4 bases from V and 4 from J; bases not matched to a gene: 3. In germline, CDR1 is SGHVS, CDR2 FNYEAQ. This CDR3 region has 13 residues.